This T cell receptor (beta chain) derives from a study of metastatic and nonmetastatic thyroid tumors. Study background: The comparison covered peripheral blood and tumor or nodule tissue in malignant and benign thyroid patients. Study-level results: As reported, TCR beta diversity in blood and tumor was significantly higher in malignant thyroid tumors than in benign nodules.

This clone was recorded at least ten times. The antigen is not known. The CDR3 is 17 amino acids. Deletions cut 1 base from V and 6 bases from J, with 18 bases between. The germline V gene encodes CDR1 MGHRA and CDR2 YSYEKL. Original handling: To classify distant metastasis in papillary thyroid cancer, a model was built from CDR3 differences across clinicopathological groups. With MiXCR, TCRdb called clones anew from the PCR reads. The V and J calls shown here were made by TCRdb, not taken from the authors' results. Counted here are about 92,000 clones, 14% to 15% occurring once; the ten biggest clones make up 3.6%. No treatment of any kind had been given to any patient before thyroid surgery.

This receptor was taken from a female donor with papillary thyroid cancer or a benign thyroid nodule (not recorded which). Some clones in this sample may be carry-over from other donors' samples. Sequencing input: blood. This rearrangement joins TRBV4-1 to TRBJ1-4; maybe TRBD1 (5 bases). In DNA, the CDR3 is TGCGCCAGCAGCCAAGTCAGAAGGGACCTGGGGGATGAAAAACTGTTTTTT. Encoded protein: CASSQVRRDLGDEKLFF.